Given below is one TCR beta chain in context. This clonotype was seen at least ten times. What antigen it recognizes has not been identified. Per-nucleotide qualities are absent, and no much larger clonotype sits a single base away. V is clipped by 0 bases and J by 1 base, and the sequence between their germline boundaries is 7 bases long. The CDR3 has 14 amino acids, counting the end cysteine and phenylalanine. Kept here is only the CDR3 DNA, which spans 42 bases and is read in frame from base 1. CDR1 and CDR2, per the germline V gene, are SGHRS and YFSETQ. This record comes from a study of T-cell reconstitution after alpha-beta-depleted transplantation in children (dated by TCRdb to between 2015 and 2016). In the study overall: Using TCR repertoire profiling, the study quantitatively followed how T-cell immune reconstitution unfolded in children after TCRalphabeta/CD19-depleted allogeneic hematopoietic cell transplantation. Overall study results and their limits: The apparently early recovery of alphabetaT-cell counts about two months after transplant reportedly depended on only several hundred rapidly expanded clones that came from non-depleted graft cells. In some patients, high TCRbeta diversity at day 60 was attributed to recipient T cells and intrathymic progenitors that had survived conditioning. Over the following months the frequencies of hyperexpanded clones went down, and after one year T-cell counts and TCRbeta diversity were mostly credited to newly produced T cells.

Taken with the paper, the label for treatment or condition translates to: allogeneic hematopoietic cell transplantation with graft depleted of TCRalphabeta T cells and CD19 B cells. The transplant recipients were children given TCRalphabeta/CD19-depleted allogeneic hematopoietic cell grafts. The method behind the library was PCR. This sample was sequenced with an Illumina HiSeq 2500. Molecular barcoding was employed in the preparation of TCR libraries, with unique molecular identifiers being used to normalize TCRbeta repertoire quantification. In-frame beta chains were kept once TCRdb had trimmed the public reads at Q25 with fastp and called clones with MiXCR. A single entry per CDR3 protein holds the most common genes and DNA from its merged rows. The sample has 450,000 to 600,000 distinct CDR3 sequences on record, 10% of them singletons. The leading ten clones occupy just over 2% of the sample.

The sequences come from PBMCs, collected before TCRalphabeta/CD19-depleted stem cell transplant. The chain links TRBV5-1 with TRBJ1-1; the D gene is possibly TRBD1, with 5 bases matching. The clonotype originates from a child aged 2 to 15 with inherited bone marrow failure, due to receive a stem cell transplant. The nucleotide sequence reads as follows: TGCGCCAGCAGCTTGGACACAGGGAACACTGAAGCTTTCTTT. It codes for CASSLDTGNTEAFF. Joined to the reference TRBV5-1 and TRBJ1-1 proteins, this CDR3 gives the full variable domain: KAGVTQTPRYLIKTRGQQVTLSCSPISGHRSVSWYQQTPGQGLQFLFEYFSETQRNKGNFPGRFSGRQFSNSRSEMNVSTLELGDSALYLCASSLDTGNTEAFFGQGTRLTVV.